One sample yielded the 21 T cell receptor beta chains listed below, sequenced in a study of blood T cells in healthy people across ages. Then a second PCR, running about 7 to 11 cycles, was carried out with a sample-barcoded 5' primer and a J-beta primer mix. TCRdb reprocessed the 5' RACE reads with MiXCR, giving one entry per CDR3 protein. The sample contains about 670,000 distinct CDR3 sequences, around 50% of which appear only once. The material sequenced was blood. These receptors all come from an elderly woman in good health.

The genes are TRBV20-1 and TRBJ2-3, with a tentative D call TRBD1 (5 bases). This CDR3 comprises 13 residues. Germline V gene sequence: CDR1 DFQATT, CDR2 SNEGSKA (reference sequence). Trimming pared 3 bases from V and 2 bases from J, leaving 9 bases between. Written as DNA, the CDR3 is TGCAGTGCTAGCGCCAGGGCCACAGATACGCAGTATTTT. Amino acids: CSASARATDTQYF.

This clonotype was detected many times. V is TRBV7-8 and J is TRBJ2-1; D is possibly TRBD1 or TRBD2 (6 bases each). CDR1 is SGHVS and CDR2 is FQNEAQ in the germline V gene. This CDR3 is 16 amino acids long. With 3 bases removed from V and 6 bases from J, the gap between germline ends came to 18 bases. DNA of the CDR3: TGTGCCAGCAGCTTCGCCGGGGGCCGTTTAGTCAATGAGCAGTTCTTC. This gives the protein CASSFAGGRLVNEQFF.

This chain uses TRBV20-1 with TRBJ2-3; TRBD2 aligns across 10 bases. CDR1 DFQATT and CDR2 SNEGSKA come from the germline V gene (reference sequence). The CDR3 runs to 14 residues. Losses at the gene ends were 6 bases for V and 7 bases for J; bases not matched to a gene: 10. For the CDR3, the DNA is TGCAGTGCCCTTTCCGGGACTAGCGTTAATACGCAGTATTTT. Encoded protein: CSALSGTSVNTQYF.

The chain links TRBV19 to TRBJ1-1; D uncertain. The CDR3 covers 15 residues. CDR1 LNHDA and CDR2 SQIVND come from the germline V gene (reference sequence). Deletions cut 3 bases from V and 1 base from J, with 12 bases between. The CDR3 reads CASSIDPGQNTEAFF. In DNA form, the CDR3 reads TGTGCCAGTAGTATTGATCCAGGCCAGAACACTGAAGCTTTCTTT.

The chain recombines TRBV7-2 with TRBJ1-2; D not certain. CDR3 length: 15 amino acids. The V gene's germline CDR1 is SGHTA and CDR2 FQGNSA. Trimming stripped 2 bases from V and 5 bases from J, with 15 bases between. The CDR3 nucleotides are TGTGCCAGCAGCTTAACGGGAGATGGTGAATATGGCTACACCTTC. It translates to CASSLTGDGEYGYTF.

This clonotype has more than one count but fewer than ten. The CDR3, as DNA: TGTGCCATCAGTGAACGGACAGGGGTATCCAATGAGCAGTACTTC. Its protein is CAISERTGVSNEQYF. The chain uses TRBV10-3 and TRBJ2-7, with 9 bases aligning to TRBD1. The J segment lost 7 bases and the V segment lost 3 bases, leaving 10 bases of the junction unmatched. This CDR3 contains 15 residues. The germline V gene encodes CDR1 ENHRY and CDR2 SYGVKD.

A single count supports this clonotype. A read error is possible here, since a much larger clone lies one base away. The chain carries TRBV24-1 and TRBJ2-5, with TRBD1 as a possible D gene (5 bases). The CDR3 has 13 amino acids. V was shortened by 4 bases and J by 11 bases, with 16 bases between the two germline ends. The germline gives CDR1 KGHDR, CDR2 SFDVKD. CDR3 in DNA: TGTGCCACCAGTGAGGCAAGGGGCAATGAGCAGTACTTC. It specifies CATSEARGNEQYF.

The chain employs TRBV12-3 or TRBV12-4 and TRBJ2-7; a possible D gene is TRBD2 (6 bases). The tail of the sequence fits TRBJ2-4 better, so the J call may be wrong. The CDR3 has 12 amino acids. CDR3 sequence: CASSFGGNIQYF. CDR3 DNA: TGTGCCAGCAGTTTCGGGGGAAACATTCAGTACTTC.

Worth noting for this clonotype: It may be a read error: a sequence one base away is much more abundant. The chain uses TRBV20-1 and TRBJ2-1, with D maybe TRBD2 (5 bases). V gave up 5 bases and J gave up 11 bases, with 16 bases separating them. The CDR3 loop spans 12 amino acids. CDR1 and CDR2 from the germline V gene are DFQATT and SNEGSKA (reference sequence). CDR3 residues: CSAWRIANKQFF. As DNA, the CDR3 is TGCAGTGCTTGGAGGATAGCTAATAAGCAGTTCTTC.

The gene calls are TRBV4-3 and TRBJ2-5, with D tentatively TRBD2 (6 bases). V lost 1 base, J lost 4 bases, and 19 bases lay in between. The germline gives CDR1 LGHNA, CDR2 YSLEER. The CDR3 is 17 amino acids. CDR3 residues: CASSQGDSVPWGETQYF. CDR3 in DNA: TGCGCCAGCAGCCAAGGGGACTCAGTTCCCTGGGGAGAGACCCAGTACTTC.

V is TRBV6-6 and J is TRBJ2-4; TRBD1 matches 7 bases. With the DNA end fitting TRBJ2-7 better, the J assignment may be wrong. Per germline, CDR1 MNHNY and CDR2 SVGAGI (reference sequence). This CDR3 contains 17 residues. CDR3 sequence reads: CASSYSLLRTGVYEQYF. The CDR3 nucleotides read TGTGCCAGCAGTTACTCCCTCCTTCGGACAGGCGTCTACGAGCAGTACTTC.

In nucleotides, the CDR3 is TGTGCCAGGGGGGGCGTAGCGGGTGGTCTACAGGTGGGGAATGAGCAGTTCTTC. Its protein product is CARGGVAGGLQVGNEQFF. The V call is TRBV2, the J call TRBJ2-1; perhaps TRBD2 as D (7 bases). The ends were cut back, 9 bases at V and 7 bases at J, with 31 bases in the middle. The CDR3 length is 18 residues. Germline-derived CDR1 and CDR2 are SNHLY and FYNNEI.

This clonotype showed up just a few times. With a much larger clone just one base away, this may be a read error. The chain is built from TRBV7-2 and TRBJ2-7; 8 bases are shared with TRBD2. The germline gives CDR1 SGHTA, CDR2 FQGNSA. The CDR3 covers 16 residues. Trimming removed 5 bases from V and 7 bases from J; junction bases left unmatched: 16. In nucleotides, the CDR3 is TGTGCCAGCAGCCTAGGGGCTAGCGGGCCTGACAATGAGCAGTACTTC. Its protein is CASSLGASGPDNEQYF.

The chain couples TRBV20-1 to TRBJ2-5, with 7 bases that match TRBD2. The CDR3 has 12 amino acids. V shed 4 bases and J 9 bases; nucleotides not matched to a gene: 8. Per the germline V gene, CDR1 is DFQATT and CDR2 is SNEGSKA (reference sequence). The CDR3 here is CSAIGGTTPQYF. The CDR3 DNA sequence: TGCAGTGCTATTGGGGGGACTACTCCCCAGTACTTC.

The DNA for the CDR3 is TGTGCCAGTAGTATTCCTAGCGGGGGAGGGAATGAGCAGTTCTTC. This encodes CASSIPSGGGNEQFF. The chain has TRBV19 and TRBJ2-1; 10 bases line up with TRBD2. The length of the CDR3 is 15 residues. In germline, CDR1 is LNHDA, CDR2 SQIVND (reference sequence). V was clipped by 3 bases and J by 7 bases; unmatched bases: 6.

The chain uses TRBV19 and TRBJ1-2; 10 bases align to TRBD1. The CDR3 has 13 amino acids. Germline CDR1 reads LNHDA; CDR2 reads SQIVND (reference sequence). With 9 bases clipped from V and 6 bases from J, the junction kept 7 bases outside the gene matches. The CDR3 region is CASNDRGLDGYTF. CDR3 DNA sequence: TGTGCCAGCAATGACAGGGGGCTGGATGGCTACACCTTC.

This clonotype turned up a few times. The CDR3 sequence: CASSLPSRGVTQYF. For the CDR3, the DNA is TGCGCCAGCAGCTTGCCCTCGAGGGGGGTAACGCAGTATTTT. This rearrangement joins TRBV5-1 to TRBJ2-3; perhaps D is TRBD1 or TRBD2 (6 bases each). The CDR3 covers 14 residues. Germline-derived CDR1 and CDR2 are SGHRS and YFSETQ. V was cut by 1 base and J by 9 bases, with 15 bases left in between.

Concerning this clonotype: This may be a read error, as it is one base from a much larger clone. The CDR3 spells CASSPRQGAYERYF. The CDR3 DNA follows: TGTGCCAGCTCACCGCGACAGGGGGCCTACGAGCGGTACTTC. The gene calls are TRBV18 and TRBJ2-7, with 10 bases that match TRBD1. Per the germline V gene, CDR1 is KGHSH and CDR2 is LQKENI. CDR3 length equals 14 residues. The complete variable domain, with remaining parts taken from reference TRBV18 and TRBJ2-7, reads NAGVMQNPRHLVRRRGQEARLRCSPMKGHSHVYWYRQLPEEGLKFMVYLQKENIIDESGMPKERFSAEFPKEGPSILRIQQVVRGDSAAYFCASSPRQGAYERYFGPGTRLTVT.

V and J are TRBV7-9 and TRBJ2-3; D gene ambiguous. The CDR3 length is 17 residues. CDR1 is SEHNR, CDR2 FQNEAQ, per germline (reference sequence). V was shortened by 3 bases and J by 2 bases, with 18 bases between the two germline ends. CDR3 coding DNA: TGTGCCAGCAGCTTCGCCGACTCAGGCATAAACACAGATACGCAGTATTTT. It encodes CASSFADSGINTDTQYF. Supplemented by reference TRBV7-9 and TRBJ2-3, the full variable domain reads DTGVSQNPRHKITKRGQNVTFRCDPISEHNRLYWYRQTLGQGPEFLTYFQNEAQLEKSRLLSDRFSAERPKGSFSTLEIQRTEQGDSAMYLCASSFADSGINTDTQYFGPGTRLTVL.

At least ten counts were recorded for this clonotype. V usage is TRBV12-3 or TRBV12-4 and J usage is TRBJ2-7; D may be TRBD2 (5 bases). V gave up 5 bases and J gave up 2 bases, with 16 bases separating them. The CDR3 totals 15 residues. CDR3 amino acids: CASSPPGLPPYEQYF. The CDR3 coding sequence is TGTGCCAGCAGTCCACCCGGACTGCCTCCCTACGAGCAGTACTTC.

Concerning this clonotype: Given a much more abundant clone one base away, this may be a read error. V usage is TRBV5-1 and J usage is TRBJ2-5; D is possibly TRBD2 (5 bases). Trimming removed 2 bases at V and 3 bases at J, with 14 bases between. Germline-derived CDR1 and CDR2 are SGHRS and YFSETQ. The CDR3 sequence is 15 residues long. The CDR3 bases are TGCGCCAGCAGCTTAGGTGCGAGCGGAAAAGAGACCCAGTACTTC. Its protein is CASSLGASGKETQYF.